The T cell receptor beta chain described here comes from a study of cytomegalovirus exposure and HLA in healthy donors. Across the whole study: Counted in an early data release were about 85 million unique TCRs from HLA-typed donors. Whole-study results and caveats: The only immune exposure information that was available was CMV serostatus. Presence/absence analyses assumed roughly uniform sequencing depth across donors.

Turning to this clone: Its antigen is not identified.

The CDR3 has 13 residues. Germline V gene data show CDR1 as MGHRA and CDR2 as YSYEKL. V dropped 0 bases and J dropped 3 bases, with 3 bases sitting between them. PCR primers comprised 60 Vbeta and 13 Jbeta primers. Clones were read by immunoSEQ multiplex PCR, and TCRdb kept only the in-frame ones, dropping some. The sample has 100,000 to 150,000 clones; the top ten hold less than 3%. Sequencing used PBMCs. This clonotype was obtained from a man aged 25 to 45 in good health and CMV-seronegative. J is TRBJ2-1 and V is TRBV4-1; D gene ambiguous. The CDR3: CASSQDFYNEQFF. In nucleotides, the CDR3 is TGCGCCAGCAGCCAAGACTTCTACAATGAGCAGTTCTTC.